This T cell receptor (beta chain) was obtained from a study of spatial heterogeneity in lung cancer. The wider study: Detection of beta-chain sequences consistently exceeded that of alpha-chain sequences. Raw reads showed each unique TCR and UMI combination turning up more than ten times on average.

Time point meaning: sample taken at primary tumor resection. TCRs were sequenced from unsorted whole RNA of tumor, nontumor lung or PBMC. TCRdb reprocessed the 5' RACE reads via MiXCR and lists one record per CDR3 protein. Altogether 11,000 or so distinct CDR3 sequences are present, over 3% being singletons, with the ten largest covering around 50%. This clonotype was found many times. This beta chain is a stray sequence in a library constructed for alpha chains; its clone size is not meaningful. The receptor was derived from a female donor with early-stage non-small cell lung cancer. The sample here was PBMCs, taken at surgery.

CDR3 in amino acids: CASSLASGDAAFF. CDR3 bases: TGCGCCAGCAGCTTGGCCTCAGGGGACGCAGCTTTCTTT. The genes are TRBV5-1 and TRBJ1-1; maybe TRBD1 (6 bases). The germline V gene encodes CDR1 SGHRS and CDR2 YFSETQ. V shed 0 bases and J shed 10 bases, with 13 bases lying between them. The CDR3 totals 13 residues. The variable domain in full, completed from reference TRBV5-1 and TRBJ1-1, reads KAGVTQTPRYLIKTRGQQVTLSCSPISGHRSVSWYQQTPGQGLQFLFEYFSETQRNKGNFPGRFSGRQFSNSRSEMNVSTLELGDSALYLCASSLASGDAAFFGQGTRLTVV.